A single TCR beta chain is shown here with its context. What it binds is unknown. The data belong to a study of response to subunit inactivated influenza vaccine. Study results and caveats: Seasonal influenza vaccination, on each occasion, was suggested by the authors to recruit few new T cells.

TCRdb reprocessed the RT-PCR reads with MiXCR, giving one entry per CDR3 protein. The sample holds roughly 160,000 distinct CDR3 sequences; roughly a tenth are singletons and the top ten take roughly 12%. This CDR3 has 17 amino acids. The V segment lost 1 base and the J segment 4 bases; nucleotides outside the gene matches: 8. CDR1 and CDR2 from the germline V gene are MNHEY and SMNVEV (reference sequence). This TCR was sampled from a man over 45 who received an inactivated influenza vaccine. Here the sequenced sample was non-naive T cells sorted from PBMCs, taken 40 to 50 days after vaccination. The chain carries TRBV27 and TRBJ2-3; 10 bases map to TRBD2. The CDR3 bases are TGTGCCAGCAGTTTATACGAGTCTAGCGGGGGTGCAGATACGCAGTATTTT. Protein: CASSLYESSGGADTQYF.